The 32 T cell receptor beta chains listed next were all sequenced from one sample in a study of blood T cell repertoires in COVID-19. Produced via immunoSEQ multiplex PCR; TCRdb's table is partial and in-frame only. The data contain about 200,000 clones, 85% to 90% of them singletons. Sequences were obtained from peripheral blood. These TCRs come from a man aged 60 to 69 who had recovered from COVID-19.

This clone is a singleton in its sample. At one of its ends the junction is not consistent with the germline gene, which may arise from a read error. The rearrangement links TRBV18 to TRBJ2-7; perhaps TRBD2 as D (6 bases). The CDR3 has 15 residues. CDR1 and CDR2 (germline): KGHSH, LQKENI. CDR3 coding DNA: TGTGCCAGCTCACCTACGGGAGTACCCTCCTCCGAGCAGTACTTC. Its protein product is CASSPTGVPSSEQYF. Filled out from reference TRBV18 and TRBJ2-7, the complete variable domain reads NAGVMQNPRHLVRRRGQEARLRCSPMKGHSHVYWYRQLPEEGLKFMVYLQKENIIDESGMPKERFSAEFPKEGPSILRIQQVVRGDSAAYFCASSPTGVPSSEQYFGPGTRLTVT.

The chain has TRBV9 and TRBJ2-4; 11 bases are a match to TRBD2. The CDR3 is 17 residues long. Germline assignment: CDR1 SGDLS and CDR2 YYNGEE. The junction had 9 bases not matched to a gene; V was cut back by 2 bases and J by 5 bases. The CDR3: CASSVGGLAGGQNIQYF. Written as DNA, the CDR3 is TGTGCCAGCAGCGTGGGGGGGCTAGCGGGAGGTCAAAACATTCAGTACTTC.

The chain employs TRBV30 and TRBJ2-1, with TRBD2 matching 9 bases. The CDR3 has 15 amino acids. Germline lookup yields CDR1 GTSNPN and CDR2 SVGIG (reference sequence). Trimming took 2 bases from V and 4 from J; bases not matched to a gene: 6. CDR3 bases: TGTGCCTGGAGTAACGGCGCGGGGGGGTACAATGAGCAGTTCTTC. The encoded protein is CAWSNGAGGYNEQFF.

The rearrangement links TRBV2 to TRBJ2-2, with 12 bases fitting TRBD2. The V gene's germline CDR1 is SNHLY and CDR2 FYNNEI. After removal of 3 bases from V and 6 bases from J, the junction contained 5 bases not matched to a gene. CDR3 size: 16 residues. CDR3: CASSDASGGAAGELFF. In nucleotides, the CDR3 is TGTGCCAGCAGTGATGCTAGCGGGGGGGCGGCCGGGGAGCTGTTTTTT.

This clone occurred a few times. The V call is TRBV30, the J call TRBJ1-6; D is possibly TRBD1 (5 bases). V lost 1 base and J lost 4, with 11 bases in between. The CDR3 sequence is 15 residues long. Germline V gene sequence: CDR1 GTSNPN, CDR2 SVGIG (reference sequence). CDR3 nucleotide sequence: TGTGCCTGGAGTGGCAGGGCCAGGTATAATTCACCCCTCCACTTT. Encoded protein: CAWSGRARYNSPLHF.

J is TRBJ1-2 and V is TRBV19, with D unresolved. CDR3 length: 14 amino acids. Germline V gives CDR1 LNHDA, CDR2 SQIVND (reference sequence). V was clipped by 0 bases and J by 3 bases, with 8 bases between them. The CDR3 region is CASSIERQDYGYTF. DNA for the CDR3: TGTGCCAGTAGTATAGAACGCCAGGACTATGGCTACACCTTC.

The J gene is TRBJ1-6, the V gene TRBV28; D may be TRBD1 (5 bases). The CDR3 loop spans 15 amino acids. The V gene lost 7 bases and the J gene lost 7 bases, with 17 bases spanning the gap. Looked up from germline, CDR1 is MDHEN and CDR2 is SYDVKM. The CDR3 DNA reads TGTGCCAGCACCGACACCGGACACGGGAATTCACCCCTCCACTTT. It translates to CASTDTGHGNSPLHF.

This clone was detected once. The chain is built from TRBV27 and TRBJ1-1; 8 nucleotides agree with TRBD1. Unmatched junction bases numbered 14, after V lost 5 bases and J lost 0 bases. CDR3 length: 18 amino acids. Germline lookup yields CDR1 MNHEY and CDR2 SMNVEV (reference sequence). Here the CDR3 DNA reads TGTGCCAGCAGTAGCCTAAGGACAGGGAAACCTATGAACACTGAAGCTTTCTTT. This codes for CASSSLRTGKPMNTEAFF.

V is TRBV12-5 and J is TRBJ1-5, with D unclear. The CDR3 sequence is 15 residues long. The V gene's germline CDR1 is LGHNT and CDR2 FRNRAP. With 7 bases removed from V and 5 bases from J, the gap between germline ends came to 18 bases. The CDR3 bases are TGTGCTAGTGCCAAGGGAGGGATCGGGGATCAGCCCCAGCATTTT. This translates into CASAKGGIGDQPQHF.

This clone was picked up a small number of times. CDR3 nucleotide sequence: TGTGCCAGCAGCAGGGGACTAGCGGGATACTTGTTCTTC. Translating it yields CASSRGLAGYLFF. The V and J genes are TRBV6-5 and TRBJ2-1; 13 bases are shared with TRBD2. The CDR3 length is 13 residues. J lost 15 bases, V lost 6 bases, and 8 bases had no gene match. In germline, CDR1 is MNHEY, CDR2 SVGAGI.

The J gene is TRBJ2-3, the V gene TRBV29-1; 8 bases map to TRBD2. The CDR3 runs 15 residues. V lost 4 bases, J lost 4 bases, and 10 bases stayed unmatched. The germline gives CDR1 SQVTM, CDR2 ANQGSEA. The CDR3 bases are TGCAGCGTTGTCTTCTTAGCGGGGATTGCAGATACGCAGTATTTT. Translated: CSVVFLAGIADTQYF.

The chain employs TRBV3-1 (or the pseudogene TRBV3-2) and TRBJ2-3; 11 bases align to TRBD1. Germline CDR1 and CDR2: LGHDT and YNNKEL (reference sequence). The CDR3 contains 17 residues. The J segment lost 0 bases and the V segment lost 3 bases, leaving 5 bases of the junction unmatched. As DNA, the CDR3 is TGTGCCAGCAGCCATTACCGGGACAGGGGGAGCACAGATACGCAGTATTTT. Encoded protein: CASSHYRDRGSTDTQYF.

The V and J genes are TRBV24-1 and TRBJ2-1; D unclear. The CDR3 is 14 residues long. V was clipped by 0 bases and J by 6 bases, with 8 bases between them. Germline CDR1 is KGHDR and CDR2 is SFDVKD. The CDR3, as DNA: TGTGCCACCAGTGATTTGCGCTTGGCCAATGAGCAGTTCTTC. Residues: CATSDLRLANEQFF.

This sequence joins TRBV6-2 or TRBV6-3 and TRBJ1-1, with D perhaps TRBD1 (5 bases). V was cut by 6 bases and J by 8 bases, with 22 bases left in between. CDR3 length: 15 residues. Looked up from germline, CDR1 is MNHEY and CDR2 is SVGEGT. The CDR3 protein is CASSSRVLGRGEAFF. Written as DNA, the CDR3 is TGTGCCAGCAGCTCGCGAGTCTTAGGGAGGGGAGAAGCTTTCTTT.

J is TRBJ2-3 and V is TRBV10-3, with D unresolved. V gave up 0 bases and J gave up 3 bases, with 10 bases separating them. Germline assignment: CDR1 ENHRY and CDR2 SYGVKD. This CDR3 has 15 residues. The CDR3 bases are TGTGCCATCAGTGAGTCGAGCGACTCTACAGATACGCAGTATTTT. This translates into CAISESSDSTDTQYF.

CDR3 DNA: TGTGCCAGCAGTTTCACCAGGGGTTATGGCTACACCTTC. It codes for CASSFTRGYGYTF. The chain couples TRBV28 to TRBJ1-2; tentatively, D is TRBD1 (6 bases). This CDR3 has 13 residues. Trimming took off 3 bases at V and 5 bases at J, with 10 bases between the two ends. The germline V gene encodes CDR1 MDHEN and CDR2 SYDVKM.

The CDR3 sequence: CASSLGQGTWEQYF. The CDR3, as DNA: TGTGCCAGCAGCCTGGGACAGGGGACCTGGGAGCAGTACTTC. The rearrangement joins TRBV6-5 to TRBJ2-7, with TRBD1 matching over 10 bases. The CDR3 is made up of 14 amino acids. Germline V CDR1 and CDR2: MNHEY, SVGAGI. Trimming cost V 6 bases and J 7 bases; bases outside gene matches: 9.

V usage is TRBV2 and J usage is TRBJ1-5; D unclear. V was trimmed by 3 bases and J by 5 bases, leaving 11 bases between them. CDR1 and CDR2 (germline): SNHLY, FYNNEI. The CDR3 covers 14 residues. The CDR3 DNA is TGTGCCAGCAGTGATCGGCCAGGTCATCAGCCCCAGCATTTT. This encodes CASSDRPGHQPQHF.

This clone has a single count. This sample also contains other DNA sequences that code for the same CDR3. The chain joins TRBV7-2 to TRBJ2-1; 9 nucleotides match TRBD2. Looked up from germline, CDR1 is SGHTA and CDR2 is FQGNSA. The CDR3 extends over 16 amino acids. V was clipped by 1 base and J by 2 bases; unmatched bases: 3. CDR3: CASSLVGGGAYNEQFF. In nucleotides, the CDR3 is TGTGCCAGCAGCTTAGTGGGCGGGGGGGCCTACAATGAGCAGTTCTTC. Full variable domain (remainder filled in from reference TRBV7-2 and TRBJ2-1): GAGVSQSPSNKVTEKGKDVELRCDPISGHTALYWYRQSLGQGLEFLIYFQGNSAPDKSGLPSDRFSAERTGGSVSTLTIQRTQQEDSAVYLCASSLVGGGAYNEQFFGPGTRLTVL.

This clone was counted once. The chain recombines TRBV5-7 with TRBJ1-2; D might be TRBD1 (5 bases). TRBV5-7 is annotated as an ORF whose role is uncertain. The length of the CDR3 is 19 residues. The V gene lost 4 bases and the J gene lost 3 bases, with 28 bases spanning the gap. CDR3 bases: TGTGCCAGCAGCATCTTCGGGGGGGTTCCTGCCTTCCGCCACTATGGCTACACCTTC. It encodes CASSIFGGVPAFRHYGYTF.

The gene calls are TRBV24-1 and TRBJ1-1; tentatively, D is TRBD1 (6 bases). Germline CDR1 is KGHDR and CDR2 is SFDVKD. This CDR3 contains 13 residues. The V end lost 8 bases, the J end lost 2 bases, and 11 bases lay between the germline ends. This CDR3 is CATTDRFNTEAFF. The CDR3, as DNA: TGTGCCACCACGGACAGATTCAACACTGAAGCTTTCTTT.

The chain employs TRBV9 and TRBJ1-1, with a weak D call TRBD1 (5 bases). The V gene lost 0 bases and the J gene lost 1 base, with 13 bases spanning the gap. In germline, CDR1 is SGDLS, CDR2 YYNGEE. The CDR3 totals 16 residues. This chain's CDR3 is CASSVAGAGWNTEAFF. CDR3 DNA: TGTGCCAGCAGCGTAGCTGGGGCAGGGTGGAACACTGAAGCTTTCTTT.

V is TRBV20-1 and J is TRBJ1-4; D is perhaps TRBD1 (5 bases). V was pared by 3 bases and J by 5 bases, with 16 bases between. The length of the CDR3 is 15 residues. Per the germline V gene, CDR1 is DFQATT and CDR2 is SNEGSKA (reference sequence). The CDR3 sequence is CSASRSAGWNEKLFF. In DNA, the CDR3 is TGCAGTGCTAGTCGGTCGGCAGGGTGGAATGAAAAACTGTTTTTT.

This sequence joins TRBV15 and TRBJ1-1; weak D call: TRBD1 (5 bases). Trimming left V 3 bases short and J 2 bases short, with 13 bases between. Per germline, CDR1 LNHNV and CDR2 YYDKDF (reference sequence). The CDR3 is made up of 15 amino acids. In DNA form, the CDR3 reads TGTGCCACCAGCAGGTGGAGGGGAAAAAACACTGAAGCTTTCTTT. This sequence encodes CATSRWRGKNTEAFF.

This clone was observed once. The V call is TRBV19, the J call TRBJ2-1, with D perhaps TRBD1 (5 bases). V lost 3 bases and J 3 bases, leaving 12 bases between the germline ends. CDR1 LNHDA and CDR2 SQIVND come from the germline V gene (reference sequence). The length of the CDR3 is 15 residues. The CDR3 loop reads CASSIPGIRYNEQFF. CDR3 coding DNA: TGTGCCAGTAGTATTCCAGGGATTCGCTACAATGAGCAGTTCTTC.

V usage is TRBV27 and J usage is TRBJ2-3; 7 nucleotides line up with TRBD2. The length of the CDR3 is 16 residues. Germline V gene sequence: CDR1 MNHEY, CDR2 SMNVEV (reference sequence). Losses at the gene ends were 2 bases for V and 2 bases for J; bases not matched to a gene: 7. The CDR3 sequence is CASSLGASGFTDTQYF. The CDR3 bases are TGTGCCAGCAGTTTAGGGGCTAGCGGATTCACAGATACGCAGTATTTT.

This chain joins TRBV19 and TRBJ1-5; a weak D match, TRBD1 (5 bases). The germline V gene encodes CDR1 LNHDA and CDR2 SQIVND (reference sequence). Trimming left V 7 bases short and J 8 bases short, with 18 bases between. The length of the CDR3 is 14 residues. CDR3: CASTLQGRTEPQHF. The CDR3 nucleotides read TGTGCCAGTACCCTCCAGGGCAGGACGGAGCCCCAGCATTTT.

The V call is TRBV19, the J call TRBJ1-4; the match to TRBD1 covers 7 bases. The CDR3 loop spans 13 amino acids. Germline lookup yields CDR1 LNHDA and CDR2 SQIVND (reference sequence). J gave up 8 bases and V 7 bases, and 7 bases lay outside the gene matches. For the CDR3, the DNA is TGTGCCAGTAAGACAGGGAATCGAGAAAAACTGTTTTTT. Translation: CASKTGNREKLFF.

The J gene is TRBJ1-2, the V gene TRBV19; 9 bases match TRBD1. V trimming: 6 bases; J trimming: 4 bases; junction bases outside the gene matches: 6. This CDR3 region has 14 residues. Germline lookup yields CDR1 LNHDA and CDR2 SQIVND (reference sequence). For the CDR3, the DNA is TGTGCCAGTAGGGACAGGGGTCGAGTCTATGGCTACACCTTC. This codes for CASRDRGRVYGYTF.

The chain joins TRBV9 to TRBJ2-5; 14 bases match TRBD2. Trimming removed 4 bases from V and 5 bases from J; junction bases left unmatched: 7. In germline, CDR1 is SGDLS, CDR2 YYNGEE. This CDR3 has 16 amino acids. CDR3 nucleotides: TGTGCCAGCAGCTCAGGGACTAGCGGGAGTACGGAGACCCAGTACTTC. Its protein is CASSSGTSGSTETQYF.

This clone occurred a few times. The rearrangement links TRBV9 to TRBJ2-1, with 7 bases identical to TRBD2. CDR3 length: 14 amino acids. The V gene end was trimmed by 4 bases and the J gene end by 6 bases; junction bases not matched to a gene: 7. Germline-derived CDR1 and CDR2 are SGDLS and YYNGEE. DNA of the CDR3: TGTGCCAGCAGCTTCGCGGGAGTAGTCAATGAGCAGTTCTTC. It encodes CASSFAGVVNEQFF.

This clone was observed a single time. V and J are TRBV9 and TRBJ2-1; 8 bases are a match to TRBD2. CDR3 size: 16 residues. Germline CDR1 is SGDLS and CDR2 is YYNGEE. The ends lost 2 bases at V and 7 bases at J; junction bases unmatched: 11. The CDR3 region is CASSVGASGLTNEQFF. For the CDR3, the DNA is TGTGCCAGCAGCGTCGGGGCTAGCGGGCTCACTAATGAGCAGTTCTTC.